Each of the 17 T cell receptor beta chains below was sequenced from the same sample in a study of cytomegalovirus exposure and HLA in healthy donors (dated by TCRdb to about 2017). To prepare the library, the immunoSEQ multiplex PCR assay was applied. The table comes from immuneACCESS by way of TCRdb, which keeps in-frame sequences with V and J called. Part of the clones is missing from these tables; in studies checked, under half for an unresolved V gene and the rest for unknown reasons. The sample contains 99,000 or so clones, about 85% of them found a single time. Approximately 4% of the sample is in the top ten clones. The sample comprised PBMCs. The receptors come from a woman under 30 in good health and CMV-seropositive.

V and J are TRBV4-1 and TRBJ2-1, with 8 positions matching TRBD1. Trimming took 2 bases from V and 7 from J; bases not matched to a gene: 1. The CDR3 is 13 amino acids. Looked up from germline, CDR1 is MGHRA and CDR2 is YSYEKL. In nucleotides, the CDR3 is TGCGCCAGCAGCCAAACAGGGGGAAATGAGCAGTTCTTC. It specifies CASSQTGGNEQFF.

This clone has just one count. The chain recombines TRBV5-1 with TRBJ1-1; the match to TRBD1 covers 9 bases. Germline assignment: CDR1 SGHRS and CDR2 YFSETQ. The junction had 2 bases not matched to a gene; V was cut back by 2 bases and J by 3 bases. CDR3 length: 14 amino acids. CDR3 protein: CASSFGTGHTEAFF. CDR3 sequence (DNA): TGCGCCAGCAGCTTCGGGACAGGGCACACTGAAGCTTTCTTT.

This clone is a singleton in its sample. This chain uses TRBV5-1 with TRBJ2-3; no reliable D call. Trimming pared 0 bases from V and 4 bases from J, leaving 9 bases between. The germline gives CDR1 SGHRS, CDR2 YFSETQ. The length of the CDR3 is 14 residues. CDR3 in DNA: TGCGCCAGCAGCTTGGGTTCAGGTTCAGATACGCAGTATTTT. Protein sequence: CASSLGSGSDTQYF. The full variable domain, its missing parts supplied by reference TRBV5-1 and TRBJ2-3, is KAGVTQTPRYLIKTRGQQVTLSCSPISGHRSVSWYQQTPGQGLQFLFEYFSETQRNKGNFPGRFSGRQFSNSRSEMNVSTLELGDSALYLCASSLGSGSDTQYFGPGTRLTVL.

This clone was detected many times. V is TRBV6-5 and J is TRBJ1-2, with TRBD1 matching 7 bases. The germline V gene has CDR1 MNHEY and CDR2 SVGAGI. With V trimmed by 0 bases and J by 4 bases, 8 bases remained unmatched. The CDR3 is made up of 16 amino acids. The CDR3 loop is CASSYSMTGQLYGYTF. CDR3 nucleotide sequence: TGTGCCAGCAGTTACTCGATGACGGGACAGCTCTATGGCTACACCTTC.

The chain recombines TRBV2 with TRBJ1-1, with D uncertain. Germline-derived CDR1 and CDR2 are SNHLY and FYNNEI. The CDR3 sequence is 13 residues long. This CDR3 is CALRIFEDTEAFF. DNA of the CDR3: TGTGCATTAAGGATCTTTGAGGACACTGAAGCTTTCTTT.

The J gene is TRBJ2-7, the V gene TRBV11-3, with TRBD1 as a possible D gene (5 bases). Trimming pared 1 base from V and 6 bases from J, leaving 19 bases between. CDR1 SGHNT and CDR2 YENEEA come from the germline V gene. This CDR3 comprises 16 residues. The CDR3 loop is CASSLGLTESFSEQYF. The CDR3 DNA is TGTGCCAGCAGCTTAGGACTGACAGAAAGTTTCTCCGAGCAGTACTTC.

The chain combines TRBV10-3 with TRBJ2-2; TRBD2 agrees at 7 bases. J was trimmed by 6 bases and V by 1 base; bases with no gene match: 5. Germline V gene data show CDR1 as ENHRY and CDR2 as SYGVKD. The CDR3 totals 15 residues. This CDR3 is CAISEFSGFSGELFF. CDR3 in DNA: TGTGCCATCAGTGAGTTTAGCGGGTTCTCCGGGGAGCTGTTTTTT.

As to this clone: The junction and the germline gene differ at one end; a read error may be behind it. J is TRBJ2-2 and V is TRBV5-1; 10 nucleotides match TRBD2. This CDR3 contains 15 residues. In germline, CDR1 is SGHRS, CDR2 YFSETQ. The CDR3 DNA sequence: TGCGCCAGCAGCTTGACTAGCGGGAACTCCGGGGAGCTGTTTTTT. Translated: CASSLTSGNSGELFF.

This chain connects TRBV5-1 to TRBJ1-1; 8 positions match TRBD1. The CDR3 runs to 14 residues. Germline loops: CDR1 SGHRS, CDR2 YFSETQ. Trimming cost V 2 bases and J 5 bases; bases outside gene matches: 5. The CDR3 is CASSLQGGSTEAFF. CDR3 bases: TGCGCCAGCAGCTTACAGGGGGGAAGTACTGAAGCTTTCTTT.

The chain combines TRBV10-3 with TRBJ2-7; weak D call: TRBD1 (5 bases). The CDR3 length is 19 residues. V shed 2 bases and J shed 2 bases, with 25 bases lying between them. Germline V CDR1 and CDR2: ENHRY, SYGVKD. CDR3 protein: CAISESPARVTERPYEQYF. CDR3 sequence (DNA): TGTGCCATCAGTGAGAGCCCGGCCAGGGTAACGGAGAGGCCCTACGAGCAGTACTTC.

The V and J genes are TRBV6-8 and TRBJ2-1; 7 bases map to TRBD2. The CDR3 spans 15 residues. Germline V gives CDR1 MNHGY, CDR2 SAAAGT. Trimming at V came to 11 bases and at J to 1 base, leaving 11 bases not matched to a gene. CDR3 protein: CAGLAGVGSYNEQFF. CDR3 coding DNA: TGTGCCGGGCTCGCGGGGGTGGGGTCCTACAATGAGCAGTTCTTC.

CDR3 loop: CASKTRRGPAGELFF. The CDR3 nucleotides are TGTGCCAGTAAGACCCGCAGGGGGCCGGCCGGGGAGCTGTTTTTT. The gene calls are TRBV19 and TRBJ2-2; 8 bases line up with TRBD1. V lost 7 bases to trimming and J lost 6 bases; unmatched junction nucleotides: 10. The CDR3 consists of 15 residues. Germline CDR1 and CDR2: LNHDA and SQIVND (reference sequence).

The rearrangement uses TRBV10-2 and TRBJ1-4; 7 nucleotides line up with TRBD1. CDR3 length equals 16 residues. Per the germline V gene, CDR1 is WSHSY and CDR2 is SAAADI. J lost 6 bases, V lost 6 bases, and 13 bases had no gene match. CDR3: CASRARGKGFDEKLFF. In DNA form, the CDR3 reads TGCGCCAGCAGGGCCAGGGGGAAGGGTTTTGATGAAAAACTGTTTTTT.

This chain connects TRBV5-6 to TRBJ1-3; D ambiguous. The CDR3 spans 13 residues. Germline CDR1 reads SGHDT; CDR2 reads YYEEEE. V lost 0 bases to trimming and J lost 4 bases, with 5 bases between them. CDR3 amino acids: CASSLAAGNTIYF. The DNA of the CDR3 is TGTGCCAGCAGCTTGGCCGCGGGAAACACCATATATTTT.

The V gene is TRBV30, the J gene TRBJ1-2; D might be TRBD1 (6 bases). This CDR3 is built from 14 residues. Germline CDR1 reads GTSNPN; CDR2 reads SVGIG (reference sequence). V lost 8 bases, J lost 4 bases, and 20 bases lay in between. CDR3 in amino acids: CALAGGAWGYGYTF. DNA for the CDR3: TGTGCCCTTGCGGGGGGCGCTTGGGGCTATGGCTACACCTTC.

The chain carries TRBV19 and TRBJ1-4, with D perhaps TRBD1 (5 bases). CDR1 and CDR2 from the germline V gene are LNHDA and SQIVND (reference sequence). This CDR3 has 15 amino acids. Trimming removed 1 base at V and 2 bases at J, with 8 bases between. CDR3 protein: CASSIAGWTNEKLFF. CDR3 DNA: TGTGCCAGTAGTATAGCAGGGTGGACTAATGAAAAACTGTTTTTT.

The V and J genes are TRBV29-1 and TRBJ2-5; possibly TRBD2 for D (6 bases). The J call may be incorrect, as the DNA end agrees better with TRBJ2-7. This CDR3 has 11 residues. The germline V gene has CDR1 SQVTM and CDR2 ANQGSEA. DNA for the CDR3: TGCAGCGTTGTCCGGGAGTACGAGCAGTACTTC. This sequence encodes CSVVREYEQYF.